The 21 T cell receptor beta chains listed next were all sequenced from one sample in a study of PD-L1 blockade in urothelial cancer. TCRdb's copy holds only in-frame clones and misses some; the assay was immunoSEQ multiplex PCR. Of approximately 52,000 clones in the sample, around 75% were seen once. Time point meaning: pretreatment peripheral blood. The sequencing here drew on PBMCs, taken around atezolizumab (anti-PD-L1) treatment. These receptors came from a man aged 65 to 85 with urothelial cancer.

The chain joins TRBV11-3 to TRBJ2-1; 9 bases match TRBD2. In germline, CDR1 is SGHNT, CDR2 YENEEA. V lost 1 base to trimming and J lost 7 bases; unmatched junction nucleotides: 5. This CDR3 is 15 amino acids long. CDR3 loop: CASSLAASGTNEQFF. CDR3 nucleotide sequence: TGTGCCAGCAGCTTAGCAGCTAGCGGGACGAATGAGCAGTTCTTC.

The chain carries TRBV21-1 and TRBJ2-3; the table's D call, TRBD1, has no DNA check behind it. TRBV21-1 represents a pseudogene. CDR3 size: 15 residues. CDR3 sequence reads: CASLIQGACTDTQYF. CDR3 nucleotide sequence: TGTGCCAGCTTAATACAGGGGGCTTGCACAGATACGCAGTATTTT.

This sequence joins TRBV2 and TRBJ2-3; tentatively, D is TRBD2 (6 bases). Germline V gene sequence: CDR1 SNHLY, CDR2 FYNNEI. The CDR3 sequence is 17 residues long. The ends were cut back, 5 bases at V and 4 bases at J, with 22 bases in the middle. The CDR3: CASSPARGSGPPDTQYF. CDR3 coding DNA: TGTGCCAGCAGTCCTGCAAGGGGTAGCGGCCCCCCAGATACGCAGTATTTT.

The V and J genes are TRBV11-3 and TRBJ2-7, with TRBD2 identical over 12 bases. This CDR3 comprises 16 residues. After removal of 5 bases from V and 5 bases from J, the junction contained 10 bases not matched to a gene. Germline-derived CDR1 and CDR2 are SGHNT and YENEEA. The CDR3 DNA sequence: TGTGCCAGCAGCATCCGGACTAGCGGGGTGCTGGACGAGCAGTACTTC. Residues: CASSIRTSGVLDEQYF.

The chain links TRBV2 to TRBJ1-1; tentatively, D is TRBD1 (5 bases). The V gene lost 7 bases and the J gene lost 1 base, with 10 bases spanning the gap. The CDR3 spans 13 residues. From germline, CDR1 is SNHLY and CDR2 FYNNEI. The CDR3 here is CASTLDTNTEAFF. The DNA for the CDR3 is TGTGCCAGCACCTTGGACACGAACACTGAAGCTTTCTTT.

V is TRBV5-1 and J is TRBJ2-5; tentative D call: TRBD2 (5 bases). The germline V gene has CDR1 SGHRS and CDR2 YFSETQ. The CDR3 consists of 15 residues. V was shortened by 0 bases and J by 5 bases, with 14 bases between the two germline ends. CDR3 DNA: TGCGCCAGCAGCTTGGGAGGGCTCCCGGGGGAGACCCAGTACTTC. It translates to CASSLGGLPGETQYF.

V is TRBV18 and J is TRBJ1-6; 8 bases match TRBD1. V was pared by 4 bases and J by 8 bases, with 13 bases of the junction left unmatched. This CDR3 has 17 amino acids. Germline-derived CDR1 and CDR2 are KGHSH and LQKENI. The CDR3 spells CASSLAPGGTGHSPLHF. DNA for the CDR3: TGTGCCAGCTCACTCGCCCCCGGGGGGACAGGTCATTCACCCCTCCACTTT.

V gene TRBV6-5 combines with J gene TRBJ2-7; 10 bases line up with TRBD1. J gave up 1 base and V 6 bases, and 6 bases lay outside the gene matches. Germline CDR1 MNHEY, CDR2 SVGAGI. This CDR3 comprises 15 residues. In DNA form, the CDR3 reads TGTGCCAGCAGCCGACAGGGGGCAAGATCCTACGAGCAGTACTTC. This translates into CASSRQGARSYEQYF.

The chain uses TRBV7-2 and TRBJ1-2, with unresolved D. This CDR3 is built from 14 residues. Looked up from germline, CDR1 is SGHTA and CDR2 is FQGNSA. V gave up 5 bases and J gave up 1 base, with 11 bases separating them. The CDR3 coding sequence is TGTGCCAGCAGCCCCCGGGAGGTTAACTATGGCTACACCTTC. Its protein is CASSPREVNYGYTF.

This sequence joins TRBV2 and TRBJ2-3; 12 bases agree with TRBD2. Per germline, CDR1 SNHLY and CDR2 FYNNEI. The CDR3 spans 16 residues. V gave up 6 bases and J gave up 6 bases; unmatched junction bases: 10. The CDR3, as DNA: TGTGCCAGCAGGAGGCTAGCGGGAGGGCCGAGGGATACGCAGTATTTT. Translated, it gives CASRRLAGGPRDTQYF.

This clone appeared a single time. The chain joins TRBV7-9 to TRBJ2-1, with a weak D call TRBD2 (6 bases). Germline V gives CDR1 SEHNR, CDR2 FQNEAQ (reference sequence). Deletions cut 5 bases from V and 0 bases from J, with 17 bases between. This CDR3 contains 17 residues. CDR3 nucleotide sequence: TGTGCCAGCAGCACCGGGACTCTCCTATACTCCTACAATGAGCAGTTCTTC. Translation gives CASSTGTLLYSYNEQFF.

This rearrangement joins TRBV18 to TRBJ1-1, with unresolved D. The germline CDR1 and CDR2 sequences are KGHSH and LQKENI. This CDR3 has 15 residues. The V end lost 3 bases, the J end lost 0 bases, and 11 bases lay between the germline ends. The CDR3 region has the DNA TGTGCCAGCTCACCGGGCCTACAGATGAACACTGAAGCTTTCTTT. This encodes CASSPGLQMNTEAFF. Filled out from reference TRBV18 and TRBJ1-1, the complete variable domain reads NAGVMQNPRHLVRRRGQEARLRCSPMKGHSHVYWYRQLPEEGLKFMVYLQKENIIDESGMPKERFSAEFPKEGPSILRIQQVVRGDSAAYFCASSPGLQMNTEAFFGQGTRLTVV.

This rearrangement joins TRBV5-1 to TRBJ1-1, with a possible D match to TRBD1 (5 bases). This CDR3 spans 15 amino acids. Germline V CDR1 and CDR2: SGHRS, YFSETQ. The V end was cut by 6 bases, the J end by 1 base, with 16 bases between. The CDR3 protein is CASTRNLDKNTEAFF. DNA for the CDR3: TGCGCCAGCACCCGGAACTTGGACAAGAACACTGAAGCTTTCTTT.

This chain connects TRBV29-1 to TRBJ2-3, with D possibly TRBD1 on 6 matching bases. Germline V CDR1 and CDR2: SQVTM, ANQGSEA. The germline V and J ends were trimmed by 5 bases and 0 bases, with 12 bases remaining between them. The length of the CDR3 is 14 residues. CDR3 sequence: CSVPRGTSTDTQYF. The CDR3 nucleotides are TGCAGCGTTCCAAGGGGGACCAGCACAGATACGCAGTATTTT.

CDR3 sequence: CASSIDSLDTQYF. The DNA of the CDR3 is TGTGCCAGCAGCATTGATAGCCTAGATACGCAGTATTTT. The V and J genes are TRBV7-3 and TRBJ2-3; no reliable D call. V lost 5 bases to trimming and J lost 5 bases, with 11 bases between them. The CDR3 is 13 amino acids. In germline, CDR1 is SGHTA, CDR2 FQGTGA.

The chain couples TRBV7-8 to TRBJ2-5, with D perhaps matching TRBD2 (6 bases). The CDR3 runs to 14 residues. V was shortened by 4 bases and J by 1 base, with 10 bases between the two germline ends. Germline CDR1 reads SGHVS; CDR2 reads FQNEAQ. In DNA form, the CDR3 reads TGTGCCAGCAGCTCAGGGCGGGGCCAAGAGACCCAGTACTTC. Residues: CASSSGRGQETQYF.

This clone was counted a single time. The chain couples TRBV27 to TRBJ2-3, with D perhaps matching TRBD2 (6 bases). V lost 6 bases, J lost 4 bases, and 14 bases lay in between. Germline assignment: CDR1 MNHEY and CDR2 SMNVEV (reference sequence). CDR3 size: 14 residues. The CDR3 region is CASRALAQPDTQYF. In DNA, the CDR3 is TGTGCCAGCAGGGCACTAGCCCAACCAGATACGCAGTATTTT.

This chain connects TRBV6-5 to TRBJ1-3; weak D call: TRBD1 (6 bases). Trimming pared 0 bases from V and 6 bases from J, leaving 12 bases between. The CDR3 is 15 amino acids. Germline assignment: CDR1 MNHEY and CDR2 SVGAGI. The CDR3 here is CASSYSSGVANTIYF. CDR3 DNA sequence: TGTGCCAGCAGTTACTCGTCAGGGGTCGCAAACACCATATATTTT.

The chain links TRBV28 to TRBJ1-2, with 8 nucleotides matching TRBD1. Looked up from germline, CDR1 is MDHEN and CDR2 is SYDVKM. This CDR3 is 14 amino acids long. The trim removed 7 bases at V and 3 bases at J, leaving 7 bases unmatched. CDR3 in amino acids: CASKTGGQDYGYTF. CDR3 DNA: TGTGCCAGCAAAACAGGGGGGCAGGACTATGGCTACACCTTC.

The sample holds a few counts of this clone. Here the CDR3 reads CASSPVGRGLSGSSYTGELFF. The CDR3 DNA reads TGTGCCAGCAGCCCCGTTGGGAGGGGTCTTAGCGGGAGTTCATACACCGGGGAGCTGTTTTTT. The chain combines TRBV9 with TRBJ2-2, with 9 bases lining up with TRBD2. V gave up 4 bases and J gave up 3 bases; unmatched junction bases: 22. The CDR3 spans 21 residues. Per the germline V gene, CDR1 is SGDLS and CDR2 is YYNGEE.

The chain couples TRBV5-5 to TRBJ1-2; D is possibly TRBD1 (6 bases). V gave up 5 bases and J gave up 5 bases, with 22 bases separating them. CDR3 length: 16 residues. Germline values: CDR1 SGHKS, CDR2 YYEKEE (reference sequence). The CDR3 here is CASRQGSQGGGYGYTF. CDR3 DNA: TGTGCCAGCAGACAAGGCTCACAGGGAGGGGGGTATGGCTACACCTTC.